This TCR beta chain was sequenced in a study of T-cell memory formation after mild COVID-19. About the research overall: TCR clusters were largely donor specific.

In TCRdb, the 5' RACE reads were re-called with MiXCR into one record per CDR3 protein. The table records 350,000 to 450,000 distinct CDR3 sequences, 13% to 15% of them present only once. From germline, CDR1 is LGHNA and CDR2 YSLEER. Trimming cost V 2 bases and J 6 bases, with 10 bases left between them. This CDR3 comprises 14 residues. Ten or more counts support this clonotype. This receptor was identified in a man younger than 35 who had mild COVID-19 (a few samples of this study predate the infection). Cell type and time point are not known. Material for sequencing was PBMCs or a T cell subset sorted from them (not recorded which). This chain joins TRBV4-3 and TRBJ2-2; no clear D. CDR3 region: CASSQPQGSGELFF. The CDR3 coding sequence is TGCGCCAGCAGCCAACCCCAAGGATCCGGGGAGCTGTTTTTT.